A single sample is the source of the 18 T cell receptor beta chains below, sequenced in a study of cytomegalovirus exposure and HLA in healthy donors. A multiplex PCR was run with 60 Vbeta primers and 13 Jbeta primers. Sequenced by immunoSEQ multiplex PCR; TCRdb stores in-frame clones only, minus some. This table has 150,000 or so clones, around 82% appearing once. The specimen was PBMCs. These receptors were collected from a woman aged 40 to 50 in good health and CMV-seropositive.

The CDR3 coding sequence is TGTGCCAGCTCATCCAGGGGCGGTGAAAAACTGTTTTTT. Translation gives CASSSRGGEKLFF. This rearrangement joins TRBV18 to TRBJ1-4; perhaps TRBD1 as D (6 bases). The CDR3 runs to 13 residues. The germline CDR1 and CDR2 sequences are KGHSH and LQKENI. V gave up 5 bases and J gave up 7 bases, with 11 bases separating them. The full variable domain, its missing parts supplied by reference TRBV18 and TRBJ1-4, is NAGVMQNPRHLVRRRGQEARLRCSPMKGHSHVYWYRQLPEEGLKFMVYLQKENIIDESGMPKERFSAEFPKEGPSILRIQQVVRGDSAAYFCASSSRGGEKLFFGSGTQLSVL.

The chain links TRBV30 to TRBJ2-7; D perhaps matches TRBD1 (5 bases). CDR1 GTSNPN and CDR2 SVGIG come from the germline V gene (reference sequence). The V gene lost 1 base and the J gene lost 3 bases, with 7 bases spanning the gap. CDR3 length: 12 amino acids. Here the CDR3 reads CAWSEDSYEQYF. CDR3 sequence (DNA): TGTGCCTGGAGTGAAGACAGCTACGAGCAGTACTTC.

This chain uses TRBV11-2 with TRBJ2-3; 7 bases are a match to TRBD2. Germline values: CDR1 SGHAT, CDR2 FQNNGV. The CDR3 consists of 15 residues. V shed 3 bases, J shed 5 bases, and the junction held 8 bases outside the gene matches. Here the CDR3 reads CASSFGGSGGDTQYF. CDR3 bases: TGTGCCAGCAGCTTTGGGGGATCGGGAGGAGATACGCAGTATTTT. Full variable domain (remainder filled in from reference TRBV11-2 and TRBJ2-3): EAGVAQSPRYKIIEKRQSVAFWCNPISGHATLYWYQQILGQGPKLLIQFQNNGVVDDSQLPKDRFSAERLKGVDSTLKIQPAKLEDSAVYLCASSFGGSGGDTQYFGPGTRLTVL.

V usage is TRBV11-2 and J usage is TRBJ2-3, with 7 bases lining up with TRBD2. Trimming at V came to 6 bases and at J to 5 bases, leaving 5 bases not matched to a gene. CDR1 SGHAT and CDR2 FQNNGV come from the germline V gene. There are 13 residues in the CDR3. In DNA form, the CDR3 reads TGTGCCAGCAGAGACACTAGCGTAGATACGCAGTATTTT. It is translated as CASRDTSVDTQYF.

Only a few counts were recorded for this clone. The CDR3 reads CASSLVGGLNEQYF. The DNA for the CDR3 is TGTGCCAGCAGCTTAGTAGGGGGCCTCAACGAGCAGTACTTC. The gene calls are TRBV7-9 and TRBJ2-7, with 7 nucleotides matching TRBD1. CDR1 and CDR2 (germline): SEHNR, FQNEAQ (reference sequence). V lost 1 base, J lost 5 bases, and 5 bases stayed unmatched. This CDR3 contains 14 residues.

The J gene is TRBJ2-7, the V gene TRBV7-6; the D gene is possibly TRBD1 (5 bases). Looked up from germline, CDR1 is SGHVS and CDR2 is FNYEAQ. The ends were cut back, 0 bases at V and 5 bases at J, with 11 bases in the middle. This CDR3 comprises 14 residues. The DNA for the CDR3 is TGTGCCAGCAGCTTAGCCTCGACAGACGACGAGCAGTACTTC. This encodes CASSLASTDDEQYF.

The CDR3, as DNA: TGTGCCAGCAGCCAAGATACTAGCGGGAGGGACAATGAGCAGTTCTTC. Translating gives CASSQDTSGRDNEQFF. J is TRBJ2-1 and V is TRBV4-2, with 13 nucleotides matching TRBD2. With V trimmed by 0 bases and J by 5 bases, 1 base remained unmatched. From germline, CDR1 is LGHNA and CDR2 YNFKEQ. This CDR3 comprises 16 residues.

The chain has TRBV19 and TRBJ1-1; D is ambiguous. The germline V gene has CDR1 LNHDA and CDR2 SQIVND (reference sequence). V lost 5 bases to trimming and J lost 1 base, with 14 bases between them. CDR3 length: 15 amino acids. The CDR3 protein is CASSPRTLPNTEAFF. CDR3 in DNA: TGTGCCAGTAGTCCCCGTACTTTACCGAACACTGAAGCTTTCTTT.

The chain has TRBV18 and TRBJ2-1, with TRBD1 as a possible D gene (9 bases). Germline lookup yields CDR1 KGHSH and CDR2 LQKENI. The CDR3 has 18 residues. With 2 bases removed from V and 6 bases from J, the gap between germline ends came to 23 bases. The CDR3 here is CASSPETGGLAGLNEQFF. The CDR3 DNA reads TGTGCCAGCTCACCAGAGACAGGGGGGCTAGCGGGCCTCAATGAGCAGTTCTTC.

The rearrangement joins TRBV6-6 to TRBJ2-2; TRBD1 is a possible D gene (6 bases). This CDR3 region has 16 residues. V lost 0 bases and J lost 6, with 14 bases in between. CDR1 is MNHNY, CDR2 SVGAGI, per germline (reference sequence). This CDR3 is CASSYSGDTIPGELFF. As DNA, the CDR3 is TGTGCCAGCAGTTACTCTGGGGACACAATCCCCGGGGAGCTGTTTTTT.

The V call is TRBV5-1, the J call TRBJ1-5, with no clear D. The V end lost 0 bases, the J end lost 2 bases, and 9 bases lay between the germline ends. Germline V gene lookup returns CDR1 SGHRS and CDR2 YFSETQ. The CDR3 has 15 amino acids. The CDR3 coding sequence is TGCGCCAGCAGCTTGGACCCCGGGGGCAATCAGCCCCAGCATTTT. Translation gives CASSLDPGGNQPQHF.

V gene TRBV18 combines with J gene TRBJ1-2, with D uncertain. Trimming cost V 2 bases and J 7 bases, with 11 bases left between them. The CDR3 runs to 13 residues. Germline V gene lookup returns CDR1 KGHSH and CDR2 LQKENI. CDR3 nucleotides: TGTGCCAGCTCACCAGTTGGGCCTGGTGGCTACACCTTC. Its translation: CASSPVGPGGYTF.

This rearrangement joins TRBV13 to TRBJ2-4, with D possibly matching TRBD1 (6 bases). V was shortened by 2 bases and J by 3 bases, with 11 bases between the two germline ends. The germline gives CDR1 PRHDT, CDR2 FYEKMQ (reference sequence). This CDR3 is 15 amino acids long. DNA for the CDR3: TGTGCCAGCAGCTTACCAGGGGCAGGCAAAAACATTCAGTACTTC. Its protein product is CASSLPGAGKNIQYF. The whole variable domain, filled in from reference TRBV13 and TRBJ2-4, reads AAGVIQSPRHLIKEKRETATLKCYPIPRHDTVYWYQQGPGQDPQFLISFYEKMQSDKGSIPDRFSAQQFSDYHSELNMSSLELGDSALYFCASSLPGAGKNIQYFGAGTRLSVL.

This clone was found a few times. This chain connects TRBV6-1 to TRBJ1-1; TRBD1 matches 7 bases. Germline lookup yields CDR1 MNHNS and CDR2 SASEGT. The length of the CDR3 is 14 residues. The V and J ends lost 6 bases and 4 bases, in that order; junction bases with no gene match: 8. The CDR3 spells CASSPSGGFTEAFF. Here the CDR3 DNA reads TGTGCCAGCAGCCCATCAGGGGGATTCACTGAAGCTTTCTTT.

The chain couples TRBV5-4 to TRBJ1-2; 8 nucleotides align to TRBD1. Looked up from germline, CDR1 is SGHNT and CDR2 is YYREEE (reference sequence). The length of the CDR3 is 15 residues. After removal of 0 bases from V and 7 bases from J, the junction contained 8 bases not matched to a gene. The CDR3 coding sequence is TGTGCCAGCAGCTTGGAAGTGACAGGGGTCGTTGGCTACACCTTC. Protein: CASSLEVTGVVGYTF.

The chain recombines TRBV6-5 with TRBJ2-5; 8 bases agree with TRBD1. The junction had 9 bases not matched to a gene; V was cut back by 5 bases and J by 4 bases. Germline loops: CDR1 MNHEY, CDR2 SVGAGI. The CDR3 spans 15 residues. This CDR3 is CASSKDRGLLETQYF. The CDR3 nucleotides are TGTGCCAGCAGTAAAGACAGGGGCCTTTTAGAGACCCAGTACTTC.

CDR3 sequence: CASSQVQAYNEQFF. In nucleotides, the CDR3 is TGCGCCAGCAGCCAAGTCCAGGCATACAATGAGCAGTTCTTC. The genes are TRBV4-1 and TRBJ2-1; D is unresolved. V was shortened by 1 base and J by 4 bases, with 8 bases between the two germline ends. This CDR3 comprises 14 residues. The germline V gene encodes CDR1 MGHRA and CDR2 YSYEKL.

This clone showed up just a few times. The CDR3 sequence is CASSQAGQGDGYTF. The CDR3 bases are TGCGCCAGCAGCCAAGCTGGACAGGGTGATGGCTACACCTTC. The J gene is TRBJ1-2, the V gene TRBV4-1, with 8 bases aligning to TRBD1. J gave up 6 bases and V 1 base, and 4 bases lay outside the gene matches. CDR3 length: 14 residues. CDR1 MGHRA and CDR2 YSYEKL come from the germline V gene.